This T cell receptor (beta chain) emerged from a study of human T cells and chemical hapten exposure. Study results and caveats: Controls formed significantly fewer large CDR3 similarity clusters than expanded TCRs did.

The library attached unique molecular identifiers to individual cDNA molecules. MiXCR was run by TCRdb on the RACE reads, yielding one entry per CDR3 protein. The sample records tens of thousands of distinct CDR3 sequences, 8% to 13% being singletons. Germline V gene lookup returns CDR1 SGHRS and CDR2 YFSETQ. The CDR3 totals 17 residues. With 3 bases clipped from V and 5 bases from J, the junction kept 9 bases outside the gene matches. This clonotype occurred a few times. Its antigen is not known. The time point here: patch test 2, 6 weeks after DPC sensitization. Treatment described: therapeutic diphenylcyclopropenone sensitization with weekly scalp DPC.

V gene TRBV5-1 combines with J gene TRBJ2-5, with 14 bases lining up with TRBD2. Material: whole blood, obtained in connection with sensitization to the hapten diphenylcyclopropenone (DPC). This receptor was identified in a middle-aged man with alopecia areata. Some clones in this sample may be carry-over from other donors' samples. CDR3 residues: CASSWGPGLAGAETQYF. The CDR3 nucleotides are TGCGCCAGCAGCTGGGGGCCGGGACTAGCGGGAGCTGAGACCCAGTACTTC.